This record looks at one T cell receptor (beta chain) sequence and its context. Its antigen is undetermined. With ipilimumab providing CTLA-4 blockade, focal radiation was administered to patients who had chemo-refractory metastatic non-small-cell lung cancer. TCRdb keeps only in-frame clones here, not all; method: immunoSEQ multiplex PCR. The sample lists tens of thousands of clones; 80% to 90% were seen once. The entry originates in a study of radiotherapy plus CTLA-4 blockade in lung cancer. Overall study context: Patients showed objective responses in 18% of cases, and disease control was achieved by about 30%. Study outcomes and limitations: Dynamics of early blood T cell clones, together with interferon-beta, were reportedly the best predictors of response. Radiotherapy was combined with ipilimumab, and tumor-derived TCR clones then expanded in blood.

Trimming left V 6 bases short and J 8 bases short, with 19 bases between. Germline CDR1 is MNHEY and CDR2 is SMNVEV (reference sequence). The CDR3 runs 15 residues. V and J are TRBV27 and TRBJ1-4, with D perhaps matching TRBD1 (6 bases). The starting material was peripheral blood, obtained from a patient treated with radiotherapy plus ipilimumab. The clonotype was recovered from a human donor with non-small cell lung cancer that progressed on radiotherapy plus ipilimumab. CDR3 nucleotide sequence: TGTGCCAGCAGCCCGGAGGGGGGGATCGGGGAAAAACTGTTTTTT. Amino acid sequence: CASSPEGGIGEKLFF.